Listed below are T cell receptor beta chains from one sample, sequenced in a study of human T cells and chemical hapten exposure. TCRdb redid the calling of the RACE reads with MiXCR, one entry per CDR3 protein. The sample includes 150,000 to 200,000 distinct CDR3 sequences, about a fifth of them seen just once. Specimen: whole blood, collected in connection with sensitization to the hapten diphenylcyclopropenone (DPC). The receptors derive from a woman aged 45-60 years with alopecia areata. Some clones in this sample may be carry-over from other donors' samples. The CDR3 runs from the conserved cysteine through the conserved F or W. Each record gives: CDR3 protein, CDR3 DNA, V gene, D gene, clone size, J gene. A D gene is named only where the DNA matches it firmly. Size is omitted from some rows. Given values are once, few, many or a class for expanded clones.

CASSISKNLYYNEQFF TGTGCCAGTAGTATAAGTAAGAATTTATACTACAATGAGCAGTTCTTC TRBV19 NA NA TRBJ2-1
CASSQVYVNYGHTF TGCGCCAGCAGCCAAGTTTACGTCAACTATGGCCACACCTTC TRBV4-1 NA NA TRBJ1-2
CAAGSRYNEQFF TGTGCCGCAGGAAGCCGGTACAATGAGCAGTTCTTC TRBV2 NA few TRBJ2-1
CASSPEGTGAIEAFF TGCGCCAGCAGCCCGGAAGGGACAGGGGCTATTGAAGCTTTCTTT TRBV5-1 TRBD1 NA TRBJ1-1
CVGRSNTEAFF TGTGTAGGGCGCTCGAACACTGAAGCTTTCTTT TRBV7-9 NA few TRBJ1-1
CASSSGPTTVNEQFF TGCGCCAGCAGCTCGGGGCCCACCACGGTTAATGAGCAGTTCTTC TRBV5-1 NA few TRBJ2-1
CASSLTMDTEAFF TGTGCCAGCAGTTTAACAATGGACACTGAAGCTTTCTTT TRBV12-3/TRBV12-4 NA few TRBJ1-1
CVSSWSTSGNEQFF TGTGTCAGCAGCTGGTCGACTAGCGGGAATGAGCAGTTCTTC TRBV7-9 TRBD2 NA TRBJ2-1
CSVSPEAAIYEQYF TGCAGTGTCTCGCCGGAAGCGGCGATCTACGAGCAGTACTTC TRBV20-1 NA few TRBJ2-7
CASSPTGDTEAFF TGTGCCAGCAGCCCTACCGGAGACACTGAAGCTTTCTTT TRBV5-1 NA NA TRBJ1-1
CASSALVRTGRGETQYF TGTGCCAGCAGTGCACTCGTGAGGACAGGGCGGGGAGAGACCCAGTACTTC TRBV6-1 TRBD1 few TRBJ2-5
CASSPRGGPRNTGELFF TGTGCCAGCAGCCCCCGAGGTGGACCCCGGAACACCGGGGAGCTGTTTTTT TRBV7-3 NA few TRBJ2-2
CASSLEANIRGYTF TGCGCCAGCAGCTTGGAGGCCAACATCAGGGGCTACACCTTC TRBV5-1 NA NA TRBJ1-2
CSVGGGGLNTEAFF TGCAGCGTTGGGGGAGGGGGTTTGAACACTGAAGCTTTCTTT TRBV29-1 NA few TRBJ1-1
CSTRGLAGPSYNEQFF TGCAGCACCCGCGGGCTAGCGGGACCCTCCTACAATGAGCAGTTCTTC TRBV29-1 TRBD2 few TRBJ2-1
CASSSYTGLGANVLTF TGTGCCAGCAGCTCCTATACAGGGCTTGGGGCCAACGTCCTGACTTTC TRBV7-6 NA NA TRBJ2-6
CSARSWGSSRNEQFF TGCAGTGCTAGGTCGTGGGGGAGTTCTCGAAATGAGCAGTTCTTC TRBV20-1 NA few TRBJ2-1
CASSYLGGANTGELFF TGTGCCAGCAGTTACCTGGGAGGGGCGAACACCGGGGAGCTGTTTTTT TRBV6-2/TRBV6-3 TRBD2 few TRBJ2-2
CSARWGHTDTQYF TGCAGTGCTAGGTGGGGGCACACAGATACGCAGTATTTT TRBV20-1 NA few TRBJ2-3
CSARGTSRLAQYF TGCAGTGCTAGAGGGACTAGCCGGCTGGCCCAGTACTTC TRBV20-1 TRBD2 NA TRBJ2-5
CASRHLSSGANVLTF TGTGCCAGCAGACACCTGAGCTCCGGGGCCAACGTCCTGACTTTC TRBV12-3/TRBV12-4 NA NA TRBJ2-6
CASRYLGAYEQYF TGTGCCAGCAGATACCTGGGGGCCTACGAGCAGTACTTC TRBV12-3/TRBV12-4 NA few TRBJ2-7
CASSLVGVAEAFF TGCGCCAGCAGCTTGGTAGGGGTGGCTGAAGCTTTCTTT TRBV5-1 NA NA TRBJ1-1
CSATSPGPDSSLDTQYF TGCAGTGCCACTTCCCCGGGACCCGATTCATCCCTAGATACGCAGTATTTT TRBV20-1 NA NA TRBJ2-3
CASRSLAAAYEQYF TGTGCCAGCAGGTCACTAGCTGCAGCCTACGAGCAGTACTTC TRBV21-1 NA NA TRBJ2-7
CAISEEGTDINTIYF TGTGCCATCAGTGAAGAAGGGACTGATATAAACACCATATATTTT TRBV10-3 NA few TRBJ1-3
CASSLSTGDSRHF TGTGCCAGCAGTTTGTCCACGGGGGACAGCAGGCACTTT TRBV27 TRBD1 many TRBJ1-6
CSARGGTGFGSGANVLTF TGCAGTGCTAGAGGGGGGACAGGCTTCGGCTCTGGGGCCAACGTCCTGACTTTC TRBV20-1 TRBD1 few TRBJ2-6
CASFGQFNQPQHF TGTGCCAGTTTCGGACAGTTCAATCAGCCCCAGCATTTT TRBV6-1 NA NA TRBJ1-5
CASSQDDINVGGGLPQYF TGTGCCAGCAGCCAAGACGACATAAACGTCGGGGGGGGTTTGCCCCAGTACTTC TRBV3-1 TRBD2 NA TRBJ2-5
CASSSGYGNTEAFF TGTGCCAGCAGTTCGGGGTATGGTAACACTGAAGCTTTCTTT TRBV12-3/TRBV12-4 NA NA TRBJ1-1
CASSQGATNEKLFF TGCGCCAGCAGCCAAGGTGCAACTAATGAAAAACTGTTTTTT TRBV5-1 NA NA TRBJ1-4
CASSSLGSSTDTQYF TGCGCCAGCAGCTCCTTGGGCTCTAGCACAGATACGCAGTATTTT TRBV5-1 NA many TRBJ2-3
CASSLLGASGYTF TGTGCCAGCAGTTTGCTGGGGGCGTCCGGCTACACCTTC TRBV12-3/TRBV12-4 NA NA TRBJ1-2
CASSPAKGGSYNEQFF TGTGCCAGCAGTCCCGCGAAGGGGGGCTCCTACAATGAGCAGTTCTTC TRBV12-3/TRBV12-4 NA once TRBJ2-1
CAISESGFQATGELFF TGTGCCATCAGTGAGTCCGGATTTCAGGCCACCGGGGAGCTGTTTTTT TRBV10-3 NA few TRBJ2-2
CSARDTFYEQYF TGCAGTGCCCGGGACACCTTCTACGAGCAGTACTTC TRBV20-1 NA NA TRBJ2-7
CSAYGTGSNQPQHF TGCAGTGCTTACGGGACAGGGTCAAATCAGCCCCAGCATTTT TRBV20-1 TRBD1 few TRBJ1-5
CASSLRTGRDSPLHF TGTGCCAGCAGCTTAAGGACAGGGAGGGATTCACCCCTCCACTTT TRBV7-6 TRBD1 NA TRBJ1-6
CASSYEGRKNSPLHF TGTGCCAGCAGTTACGAAGGACGGAAAAATTCACCCCTCCACTTT TRBV6-5 NA NA TRBJ1-6
CASSFSATGGAFF TGTGCCAGCAGCTTTTCCGCCACAGGGGGAGCTTTCTTT TRBV7-9 TRBD1 few TRBJ1-1
CSARWLAVNEQFF TGCAGTGCTAGATGGCTAGCGGTTAATGAGCAGTTCTTC TRBV20-1 TRBD2 NA TRBJ2-1
CASSVGPRGGRNGYTF TGTGCCAGCAGCGTAGGCCCTAGGGGGGGCCGGAATGGCTACACCTTC TRBV9 NA few TRBJ1-2
CASKPDRGLNQPQHF TGTGCCAGCAAACCGGACAGGGGTCTCAATCAGCCCCAGCATTTT TRBV6-5 TRBD1 NA TRBJ1-5
CASSKEGGAICEQYF TGTGCCAGCAGCAAAGAGGGGGGGGCCATTTGCGAGCAGTACTTC TRBV21-1 NA few TRBJ2-7
CASSRGDPTNEKLFF TGTGCCAGCAGCCGTGGAGATCCAACTAATGAAAAACTGTTTTTT TRBV7-9 NA NA TRBJ1-4
CSASPGERAFF TGCAGTGCTAGCCCCGGGGAGAGGGCTTTCTTT TRBV20-1 NA many TRBJ1-1
CSASPRRTGELFF TGCAGTGCTAGTCCAAGACGGACCGGGGAGCTGTTTTTT TRBV20-1 NA many TRBJ2-2
CASRQAGGQVGYTF TGTGCCAGCAGACAGGCGGGGGGACAGGTTGGCTACACCTTC TRBV2 TRBD1 few TRBJ1-2
CSARDPLGTGEFF TGCAGTGCTAGAGACCCCCTCGGGACAGGGGAGTTCTTC TRBV20-1 TRBD1 many TRBJ2-1
CASSYSQVNQPQHF TGTGCCAGCAGTTACAGCCAGGTCAATCAGCCCCAGCATTTT TRBV6-6 NA few TRBJ1-5
CASSSSGYEQYF TGTGCCAGCAGCTCTAGCGGTTACGAGCAGTACTTC TRBV7-9 TRBD2 many TRBJ2-7